This TCR beta chain was retrieved from a study of CD8 T cells in ankylosing spondylitis. TCRdb processed the 5' RACE reads anew with MiXCR; each CDR3 protein has one entry. The table shows 200,000 to 250,000 distinct CDR3 sequences, with 8% to 9% occurring only once. This clonotype was observed at least ten times. Sequencing was done on a sample of blood, either unsorted or a sorted T cell fraction (not recorded which). The sequence derives from a female donor with ankylosing spondylitis or in good health (not recorded which).

The CDR3 DNA reads TGCAGCGTCGGACTAGCGGAGAGCTACGAGCAGTACTTC. It is translated as CSVGLAESYEQYF. The V call is TRBV29-1, the J call TRBJ2-7; 10 positions agree with TRBD2. This CDR3 is 13 amino acids long. The germline V gene has CDR1 SQVTM and CDR2 ANQGSEA. V shed 6 bases, J shed 3 bases, and the junction held 5 bases outside the gene matches.